These 18 T cell receptor beta chains share one sample of origin, sequenced in a study of OX40 agonist ivuxolimab in advanced cancers. Measured with immunoSEQ multiplex PCR; TCRdb has only the in-frame clones, and not every one. Counted here are about 48,000 clones, approximately 78% occurring once; the ten biggest clones make up around 7.9%. The source material was CD4+ or CD8+ T cells sorted from blood, sampled in a trial of the OX40 agonist ivuxolimab. The receptor source for this set is an adult with an advanced solid tumor such as melanoma, head and neck, liver or kidney cancer.

The rearrangement joins TRBV18 to TRBJ2-1, with D perhaps assigned TRBD1 or TRBD2 (5 bases each). The CDR3 runs to 14 residues. Germline V gene lookup returns CDR1 KGHSH and CDR2 LQKENI. V shed 0 bases and J shed 6 bases, with 9 bases lying between them. Here the CDR3 reads CASSPPGTTNEQFF. The CDR3 nucleotides read TGTGCCAGCTCACCACCGGGGACGACCAATGAGCAGTTCTTC.

This clone was seen a few times. The V call is TRBV7-9, the J call TRBJ1-2; D is undetermined. The CDR3 sequence is 13 residues long. Germline V lookup: CDR1 SEHNR, CDR2 FQNEAQ (reference sequence). The ends were cut back, 1 base at V and 9 bases at J, with 12 bases in the middle. The chain's CDR3 is CASSLGGLRSYTF. DNA of the CDR3: TGTGCCAGCAGCTTAGGTGGGTTGAGAAGCTACACCTTC.

The genes are TRBV18 and TRBJ1-2; the D gene is possibly TRBD1 (5 bases). V lost 2 bases and J lost 2, with 21 bases in between. The CDR3 is made up of 18 amino acids. CDR1 and CDR2 (germline): KGHSH, LQKENI. CDR3 DNA: TGTGCCAGCTCACCAAACATTGGGGGTATACTACGAAACTATGGCTACACCTTC. It yields the protein CASSPNIGGILRNYGYTF.

The chain joins TRBV5-1 to TRBJ2-1; perhaps TRBD2 as D (5 bases). The germline V gene has CDR1 SGHRS and CDR2 YFSETQ. The CDR3 is 15 residues long. Deletions cut 3 bases from V and 3 bases from J, with 13 bases between. CDR3 nucleotides: TGCGCCAGCAGCTCGGGGATTAATATCTACAATGAGCAGTTCTTC. Its protein is CASSSGINIYNEQFF.

The genes are TRBV7-9 and TRBJ1-2; D possibly corresponds to TRBD1 (5 bases). This CDR3 comprises 15 residues. Deletions cut 5 bases from V and 8 bases from J, with 21 bases between. CDR1 is SEHNR and CDR2 is FQNEAQ in the germline V gene (reference sequence). CDR3 in amino acids: CASSALLGTGRGYTF. Here the CDR3 DNA reads TGTGCCAGCAGCGCCCTCCTTGGTACAGGTCGCGGCTACACCTTC. The variable domain in full, completed from reference TRBV7-9 and TRBJ1-2, reads DTGVSQNPRHKITKRGQNVTFRCDPISEHNRLYWYRQTLGQGPEFLTYFQNEAQLEKSRLLSDRFSAERPKGSFSTLEIQRTEQGDSAMYLCASSALLGTGRGYTFGSGTRLTVV.

The genes are TRBV5-4 and TRBJ2-2; 7 nucleotides agree with TRBD2. The germline gives CDR1 SGHNT, CDR2 YYREEE (reference sequence). The CDR3 runs 16 residues. V gave up 0 bases and J gave up 1 base; unmatched junction bases: 3. DNA of the CDR3: TGTGCCAGCAGCTTGGCGGCTAGCGGGAACACCGGGGAGCTGTTTTTT. The encoded protein is CASSLAASGNTGELFF.

V and J are TRBV5-4 and TRBJ2-7, with unresolved D. The V gene lost 4 bases and the J gene lost 4 bases, with 12 bases spanning the gap. CDR1 SGHNT and CDR2 YYREEE come from the germline V gene (reference sequence). This CDR3 is 13 amino acids long. CDR3 protein: CASSQSMAYEQYF. The CDR3 DNA is TGTGCCAGCAGCCAGTCCATGGCGTACGAGCAGTACTTC.

The chain recombines TRBV6-5 with TRBJ1-5; D gene uncertain. V dropped 2 bases and J dropped 3 bases, with 11 bases sitting between them. CDR3 length equals 15 residues. Looked up from germline, CDR1 is MNHEY and CDR2 is SVGAGI. In nucleotides, the CDR3 is TGTGCCAGCAGTTACGTGGAATCCCCCAATCAGCCCCAGCATTTT. This gives the protein CASSYVESPNQPQHF.

This clone is a singleton in its sample. The V call is TRBV5-1, the J call TRBJ2-3; a possible D gene is TRBD1 (6 bases). In germline, CDR1 is SGHRS, CDR2 YFSETQ. V shed 3 bases and J shed 1 base, with 12 bases lying between them. The CDR3 has 15 residues. The CDR3: CASSSDRIGTDTQYF. For the CDR3, the DNA is TGCGCCAGCAGCTCCGACAGGATCGGCACAGATACGCAGTATTTT.

This clone showed up just a few times. This chain connects TRBV7-9 to TRBJ2-3, with D possibly being TRBD2 (5 bases). The CDR3 sequence is 15 residues long. V lost 2 bases to trimming and J lost 4 bases, with 13 bases between them. Germline lookup yields CDR1 SEHNR and CDR2 FQNEAQ (reference sequence). This chain's CDR3 is CASSLNGNEADTQYF. In DNA form, the CDR3 reads TGTGCCAGCAGCTTAAACGGGAACGAGGCAGATACGCAGTATTTT.

This clone was observed a single time. V gene TRBV18 combines with J gene TRBJ1-1; D unclear. Trimming removed 0 bases from V and 0 bases from J, with 5 bases in between. Germline V CDR1 and CDR2: KGHSH, LQKENI. The CDR3 extends over 14 amino acids. Here the CDR3 reads CASSPPGMNTEAFF. The CDR3 DNA reads TGTGCCAGCTCACCACCAGGCATGAACACTGAAGCTTTCTTT.

The genes are TRBV30 and TRBJ1-1, with D hard to call. Germline CDR1 and CDR2: GTSNPN and SVGIG (reference sequence). Trimming stripped 0 bases from V and 1 base from J, with 6 bases between. This CDR3 has 13 amino acids. Here the CDR3 reads CAWSVPENTEAFF. In DNA form, the CDR3 reads TGTGCCTGGAGTGTACCAGAGAACACTGAAGCTTTCTTT.

This clone has a single count. The chain uses TRBV27 and TRBJ2-3; TRBD2 aligns across 7 bases. This CDR3 region has 17 residues. CDR1 and CDR2 (germline): MNHEY, SMNVEV (reference sequence). Trimming cost V 4 bases and J 2 bases; bases outside gene matches: 12. For the CDR3, the DNA is TGTGCCAGCAGTTCCATCGGGCGGGAGAGTCTCACAGATACGCAGTATTTT. This sequence encodes CASSSIGRESLTDTQYF.

The chain is built from TRBV5-1 and TRBJ2-6; the D gene is possibly TRBD1 (6 bases). Germline V CDR1 and CDR2: SGHRS, YFSETQ. V was trimmed by 4 bases and J by 2 bases, leaving 16 bases between them. CDR3 length: 17 amino acids. The CDR3 nucleotides read TGCGCCAGCAGCCCACTACAGGGCAATACTGGGGCCAACGTCCTGACTTTC. Translated, it gives CASSPLQGNTGANVLTF.

CDR3 protein: CASSQTGYGYTF. The CDR3 nucleotides read TGTGCCAGCAGCCAGACGGGGTATGGCTACACCTTC. The chain combines TRBV7-8 with TRBJ1-2, with D unclear. V lost 5 bases and J 5 bases, leaving 9 bases between the germline ends. This CDR3 comprises 12 residues. Germline-derived CDR1 and CDR2 are SGHVS and FQNEAQ. Based on the CDR3 plus reference TRBV7-8 and TRBJ1-2, the full variable domain is GAGVSQSPRYKVAKRGQDVALRCDPISGHVSLFWYQQALGQGPEFLTYFQNEAQLDKSGLPSDRFFAERPEGSVSTLKIQRTQQEDSAVYLCASSQTGYGYTFGSGTRLTVV.

In its sample, this clone was seen once. The chain is built from TRBV7-9 and TRBJ1-5; 7 bases match TRBD1. In germline, CDR1 is SEHNR, CDR2 FQNEAQ (reference sequence). With 5 bases clipped from V and 0 bases from J, the junction kept 16 bases outside the gene matches. The CDR3 is made up of 19 amino acids. In nucleotides, the CDR3 is TGTGCCAGCAGCCCGGGGACAGACTATCAGGCCGATAGCAATCAGCCCCAGCATTTT. Translating it yields CASSPGTDYQADSNQPQHF.

The chain recombines TRBV7-9 with TRBJ2-3; D remains unclear. Per the germline V gene, CDR1 is SEHNR and CDR2 is FQNEAQ (reference sequence). This CDR3 has 11 amino acids. V was shortened by 5 bases and J by 6 bases, with 6 bases between the two germline ends. This CDR3 is CASSHLDTQYF. As DNA, the CDR3 is TGTGCCAGCAGCCATCTCGATACGCAGTATTTT.

This clone turned up a few times. The rearrangement links TRBV11-2 to TRBJ2-5; 9 bases are shared with TRBD2. Trimming at V came to 3 bases and at J to 5 bases, leaving 10 bases not matched to a gene. Germline V CDR1 and CDR2: SGHAT, FQNNGV. The CDR3 is 16 residues long. In nucleotides, the CDR3 is TGTGCCAGCAGCTTTTTTGTAGCGGGAGTTGGGGAGACCCAGTACTTC. It is translated as CASSFFVAGVGETQYF.